Below, 28 T cell receptor beta chains from the same sample are listed, as sequenced in a study of cytotoxic CD8 clonotypes in ibrutinib-treated CLL. Measured with immunoSEQ multiplex PCR; TCRdb has only the in-frame clones, and not every one. The table records 160,000 or so clones, about four fifths of them present only once. This sample comprised PBMCs, obtained after 12 months of ibrutinib treatment. Source of these receptors: a human donor with chronic lymphocytic leukemia.

The chain links TRBV19 to TRBJ2-3; 8 nucleotides match TRBD2. This CDR3 is built from 15 residues. Germline V gives CDR1 LNHDA, CDR2 SQIVND (reference sequence). With 7 bases clipped from V and 3 bases from J, the junction kept 9 bases outside the gene matches. The CDR3 reads CASKAGTSGTDTQYF. The CDR3 DNA sequence: TGTGCCAGTAAGGCAGGGACTAGTGGTACAGATACGCAGTATTTT. Full variable domain (missing parts from reference TRBV19 and TRBJ2-3): DGGITQSPKYLFRKEGQNVTLSCEQNLNHDAMYWYRQDPGQGLRLIYYSQIVNDFQKGDIAEGYSVSREKKESFPLTVTSAQKNPTAFYLCASKAGTSGTDTQYFGPGTRLTVL.

The chain employs TRBV18 and TRBJ2-7; 7 bases agree with TRBD1. Germline loops: CDR1 KGHSH, CDR2 LQKENI. The CDR3 contains 14 residues. V lost 8 bases to trimming and J lost 7 bases; unmatched junction nucleotides: 14. The DNA of the CDR3 is TGTGCCAGCACCGATAAGGACAGGCCTTGGGAGCAGTACTTC. It yields the protein CASTDKDRPWEQYF.

This chain connects TRBV28 to TRBJ1-2, with D possibly being TRBD1 (5 bases). CDR3 length: 13 residues. V was trimmed by 6 bases and J by 0 bases, leaving 8 bases between them. Germline CDR1 is MDHEN and CDR2 is SYDVKM. Here the CDR3 reads CASRETANYGYTF. The CDR3 DNA sequence: TGTGCCAGCAGAGAGACAGCTAACTATGGCTACACCTTC.

This sequence joins TRBV25-1 and TRBJ2-6, with TRBD1 as a possible D gene (6 bases). The CDR3 spans 18 residues. Trimming took 3 bases from V and 0 from J, leaving 15 bases between them. Germline values: CDR1 MGHDK, CDR2 SYGVNS. The CDR3 region is CASSEKDRTRSGANVLTF. DNA of the CDR3: TGTGCCAGCAGTGAGAAGGACAGAACCCGCTCTGGGGCCAACGTCCTGACTTTC.

There are a few counts of this clone. CDR3 DNA: TGTGCCAGCAGTGAACCCGGAAAGAATGAGCAGTTCTTC. Translating gives CASSEPGKNEQFF. The chain recombines TRBV6-1 with TRBJ2-1; D gene ambiguous. This CDR3 comprises 13 residues. Germline CDR1 and CDR2: MNHNS and SASEGT. V lost 2 bases to trimming and J lost 7 bases, with 9 bases between them.

The chain has TRBV9 and TRBJ1-4; D is undetermined. V was trimmed by 0 bases and J by 8 bases, leaving 11 bases between them. The CDR3 contains 14 residues. Per germline, CDR1 SGDLS and CDR2 YYNGEE. In DNA form, the CDR3 reads TGTGCCAGCAGCGTAGGGGTGGTCCGGGAAAAACTGTTTTTT. Its protein product is CASSVGVVREKLFF.

A few counts support this clone. This rearrangement joins TRBV5-1 to TRBJ1-5; possible D gene TRBD1, 5 bases. CDR1 SGHRS and CDR2 YFSETQ come from the germline V gene. There are 15 residues in the CDR3. Trimming cost V 4 bases and J 5 bases, with 16 bases left between them. The CDR3 nucleotides read TGCGCCAGCAGCAAAGGAGAGGGGAGGGATCAGCCCCAGCATTTT. Translated: CASSKGEGRDQPQHF.

The chain has TRBV7-9 and TRBJ1-3, with D unclear. Germline V gene data show CDR1 as SEHNR and CDR2 as FQNEAQ (reference sequence). The CDR3 is 15 residues long. Trimming left V 2 bases short and J 2 bases short, with 10 bases between. For the CDR3, the DNA is TGTGCCAGCAGCTTATCGGGTATCCCTGGAAACACCATATATTTT. As protein: CASSLSGIPGNTIYF.

The rearrangement links TRBV7-2 to TRBJ2-7; D ambiguous. V was shortened by 1 base and J by 0 bases, with 10 bases between the two germline ends. Germline V lookup: CDR1 SGHTA, CDR2 FQGNSA. The length of the CDR3 is 15 residues. In DNA form, the CDR3 reads TGTGCCAGCAGCTTAGGGGATCTATTCTCCTACGAGCAGTACTTC. Amino acids: CASSLGDLFSYEQYF. The variable domain in full, with the rest retrieved from reference TRBV7-2 and TRBJ2-7, is GAGVSQSPSNKVTEKGKDVELRCDPISGHTALYWYRQSLGQGLEFLIYFQGNSAPDKSGLPSDRFSAERTGGSVSTLTIQRTQQEDSAVYLCASSLGDLFSYEQYFGPGTRLTVT.

The chain joins TRBV6-6 to TRBJ2-7; 8 nucleotides agree with TRBD2. The V gene end was trimmed by 5 bases and the J gene end by 1 base; junction bases not matched to a gene: 7. Germline CDR1 and CDR2: MNHNY and SVGAGI (reference sequence). The CDR3 totals 15 residues. DNA of the CDR3: TGTGCCAGCAGTGGCACTAGCGGTCCTTCCTACGAGCAGTACTTC. It is translated as CASSGTSGPSYEQYF.

V is TRBV15 and J is TRBJ1-1; D is unresolved. Trimming removed 0 bases from V and 2 bases from J, with 10 bases in between. The CDR3 spans 15 residues. CDR1 is LNHNV and CDR2 is YYDKDF in the germline V gene (reference sequence). The DNA of the CDR3 is TGTGCCACCAGCAGAGATCTCGGCGCAAACACTGAAGCTTTCTTT. Encoded protein: CATSRDLGANTEAFF.

The V gene is TRBV7-6, the J gene TRBJ2-5; D uncertain. Germline CDR1 is SGHVS and CDR2 is FNYEAQ. The CDR3 covers 12 residues. V was clipped by 5 bases and J by 7 bases, with 11 bases between them. The CDR3 spells CASSGSLGTQYF. For the CDR3, the DNA is TGTGCCAGCAGCGGATCCTTAGGGACCCAGTACTTC.

The chain joins TRBV7-2 to TRBJ2-5; 9 bases line up with TRBD1. Trimming took 3 bases from V and 4 from J; bases not matched to a gene: 9. This CDR3 comprises 16 residues. Germline V lookup: CDR1 SGHTA, CDR2 FQGNSA. CDR3 nucleotides: TGTGCCAGCAGCTTTACAGGGGGCGAAGGTAGAGAGACCCAGTACTTC. It translates to CASSFTGGEGRETQYF.

This clone was observed a few times. The rearrangement joins TRBV5-4 to TRBJ2-7; the D is unclear. V shed 0 bases and J shed 5 bases, with 15 bases lying between them. The CDR3 runs 15 residues. Germline CDR1 reads SGHNT; CDR2 reads YYREEE (reference sequence). The DNA of the CDR3 is TGTGCCAGCAGCTTGGGGCTAAGTCCCCGAGACGAGCAGTACTTC. This gives the protein CASSLGLSPRDEQYF.

V and J are TRBV4-1 and TRBJ2-4; D perhaps matches TRBD2 (6 bases). V was trimmed by 3 bases and J by 3 bases, leaving 15 bases between them. The CDR3 spans 16 residues. In germline, CDR1 is MGHRA, CDR2 YSYEKL. The DNA for the CDR3 is TGCGCCAGCAGCCAGCCCTTGGTGGGAGGCAAAAACATTCAGTACTTC. Translated, it gives CASSQPLVGGKNIQYF.

V gene TRBV19 combines with J gene TRBJ2-5, with D perhaps TRBD2 (6 bases). With the DNA end fitting TRBJ2-7 better, the J assignment may be wrong. CDR3 length: 15 amino acids. Germline V lookup: CDR1 LNHDA, CDR2 SQIVND (reference sequence). The CDR3 sequence is CASSMRAGTSYEQYF. CDR3 nucleotide sequence: TGTGCCAGTAGTATGAGGGCGGGAACCTCCTACGAGCAGTACTTC.

The chain combines TRBV19 with TRBJ2-5; 12 nucleotides match TRBD2. With V trimmed by 4 bases and J by 4 bases, 22 bases remained unmatched. Germline assignment: CDR1 LNHDA and CDR2 SQIVND (reference sequence). This CDR3 has 21 residues. The CDR3 protein is CASSTTLTSGSRDYKGETQYF. The CDR3 DNA follows: TGTGCCAGTAGTACCACCTTGACTAGCGGGAGCAGAGACTATAAGGGAGAGACCCAGTACTTC.

This CDR3 reads CASSQFGSSGANVLTF. CDR3 coding DNA: TGTGCCAGCAGCCAATTCGGGAGCTCTGGGGCCAACGTCCTGACTTTC. V usage is TRBV4-2 and J usage is TRBJ2-6, with a weak D call TRBD2 (6 bases). The germline V and J ends were trimmed by 2 bases and 0 bases, with 8 bases remaining between them. The CDR3 is made up of 16 amino acids. Germline V CDR1 and CDR2: LGHNA, YNFKEQ.

In this sample, this clone turned up a few times. V is TRBV5-1 and J is TRBJ2-7; D might be TRBD2 (7 bases). The V end lost 4 bases, the J end lost 2 bases, and 16 bases lay between the germline ends. CDR1 is SGHRS and CDR2 is YFSETQ in the germline V gene. This CDR3 comprises 15 residues. Here the CDR3 reads CASSGGAGSPYEQYF. CDR3 coding DNA: TGCGCCAGCAGCGGGGGGGCAGGGTCACCCTACGAGCAGTACTTC.

This clone was observed a few times. The chain combines TRBV18 with TRBJ1-5; the match to TRBD1 covers 8 bases. Unmatched junction bases numbered 2, after V lost 5 bases and J lost 2 bases. The CDR3 totals 14 residues. Germline values: CDR1 KGHSH, CDR2 LQKENI. In DNA form, the CDR3 reads TGTGCCAGCTCAGGACAGGGACGCAATCAGCCCCAGCATTTT. Residues: CASSGQGRNQPQHF.

The V call is TRBV5-6, the J call TRBJ1-6, with no clear D. This CDR3 spans 15 amino acids. Germline V gene data show CDR1 as SGHDT and CDR2 as YYEEEE. The germline V and J ends were trimmed by 0 bases and 4 bases, with 8 bases remaining between them. As DNA, the CDR3 is TGTGCCAGCAGCTTGGGAACAGCTTATAATTCACCCCTCCACTTT. Its translation is CASSLGTAYNSPLHF.

This clone appeared a few times. The gene calls are TRBV4-1 and TRBJ2-7; D call uncertain. Germline V gene sequence: CDR1 MGHRA, CDR2 YSYEKL. Between the trimmed V and J ends, which lost 4 bases and 0 bases, there was a span of 13 bases. The CDR3 spans 15 residues. The CDR3 nucleotides are TGCGCCAGCAGCCGCGGCCCGATTTTCTCCTACGAGCAGTACTTC. It translates to CASSRGPIFSYEQYF.

The chain combines TRBV4-1 with TRBJ2-1; D ambiguous. CDR1 is MGHRA and CDR2 is YSYEKL in the germline V gene. The germline V and J ends were trimmed by 0 bases and 0 bases, with 12 bases remaining between them. CDR3 size: 17 residues. The CDR3 is CASSQDPDDGSYNEQFF. The CDR3 DNA reads as TGCGCCAGCAGCCAAGATCCAGACGATGGCTCCTACAATGAGCAGTTCTTC.

The sample holds one count of this clone. The V and J genes are TRBV7-9 and TRBJ2-7, with D possibly TRBD1 on 6 matching bases. The CDR3 is 15 residues long. The ends were cut back, 3 bases at V and 5 bases at J, with 17 bases in the middle. The germline V gene has CDR1 SEHNR and CDR2 FQNEAQ (reference sequence). CDR3 sequence (DNA): TGTGCCAGCAGCTTCACACAGGGTGTAACCCACGAGCAGTACTTC. Its translation: CASSFTQGVTHEQYF. The variable domain in full, with the rest retrieved from reference TRBV7-9 and TRBJ2-7, is DTGVSQNPRHKITKRGQNVTFRCDPISEHNRLYWYRQTLGQGPEFLTYFQNEAQLEKSRLLSDRFSAERPKGSFSTLEIQRTEQGDSAMYLCASSFTQGVTHEQYFGPGTRLTVT.

The chain carries TRBV18 and TRBJ2-7; no definite D call. The ends were cut back, 5 bases at V and 0 bases at J, with 17 bases in the middle. This CDR3 contains 16 residues. Germline CDR1 KGHSH, CDR2 LQKENI. CDR3 in DNA: TGTGCCAGCTCAAATAAGTACGGTCGCAGCTCCTACGAGCAGTACTTC. Amino acids: CASSNKYGRSSYEQYF.

This clone occurred a few times. In DNA, the CDR3 is TGTGCCAGCAGTTACTCCGGGGGGCGGAACACTGAAGCTTTCTTT. Translating it yields CASSYSGGRNTEAFF. The gene calls are TRBV6-5 and TRBJ1-1, with D perhaps TRBD1 (6 bases). The CDR3 contains 15 residues. Germline CDR1 is MNHEY and CDR2 is SVGAGI. Trimming pared 0 bases from V and 1 base from J, leaving 9 bases between.

V usage is TRBV11-2 and J usage is TRBJ1-6, with no clear D. The CDR3 length is 17 residues. The germline gives CDR1 SGHAT, CDR2 FQNNGV. Trimming left V 0 bases short and J 6 bases short, with 15 bases between. The CDR3, as DNA: TGTGCCAGCAGCTTAGATAGGTCCAGGCGGTTTAATTCACCCCTCCACTTT. This translates into CASSLDRSRRFNSPLHF.

The rearrangement uses TRBV20-1 and TRBJ1-5; D ambiguous. Germline CDR1 is DFQATT and CDR2 is SNEGSKA (reference sequence). Trimming took 5 bases from V and 2 from J, leaving 4 bases between them. CDR3 size: 11 residues. CDR3 sequence reads: CSAAGNQPQHF. CDR3 in DNA: TGCAGTGCTGCGGGCAATCAGCCCCAGCATTTT.